The TCR beta chain under discussion was sequenced for a study of blood T cell repertoires in COVID-19 (dated by TCRdb to 2020 to 2022). Background for the entire study: Samples from collaborators originated in the United States, Italy and Spain and spanned both the acute and convalescent phases of COVID-19. A de-identified subject ID, COVID-19 status, age in years and sex were almost always included in the sample metadata. The prospective study material was composed of cDNA or gDNA derived from T cells, B-cell-depleted T cells, or PBMCs. HLA class I and class II types, where available, came from metadata supplied by the sample provider rather than from assay-based typing. A freely available public database, intended as a resource for researchers studying the immune response to SARS-CoV-2, is where the repertoires were released. The dataset comprised deeply sampled blood TCRbeta repertoires from subjects exposed to, actively infected with, or recovered from COVID-19. The samples were drawn from the first 160 participants of the ongoing ImmuneRACE study and from 950 to 1,500 subjects provided by 6 global collaborators. General study outcomes and caveats: The quantity of clinical and demographic metadata differed by source and by participant and was supplied without curation.

The junction shows trimming of 2 bases on V and 2 bases on J, and the gene matches do not reach 5 bases of it. CDR1 and CDR2 (MDHEN, SYDVKM) derive from the germline V gene. There are 16 amino acids in the CDR3, from cysteine to phenylalanine inclusive. The only DNA kept is the CDR3, 48 bases in frame from the first base. TCRbeta CDR3 regions were amplified from genomic DNA using the immunoSEQ Assay, a bias-controlled multiplex PCR. In the source study's methods: The number of nucleated cells in each sample was estimated by amplification of reference gene primers within the assay. To quantify the absolute abundance of each unique TCRbeta CDR3 rearrangement, sequence reads were collapsed and filtered. For each sample, productive Simpson clonality was calculated as the square root of Simpson's diversity index over productive rearrangements. The source is immuneACCESS, and TCRdb retained only in-frame sequences with V and J called. Part of the clones is not carried over; for the studies checked, unresolved V genes explain less than half of this, and the remainder is unexplained. V and J calls and clone size are copied from that table; D and trimming were computed from the DNA. The sample table records 120,000 to 150,000 clones; almost 85% of these occur just once. The biggest ten clones account for about 3.4% of the sample.

Enrolling through a virtual design, the prospective study's participants ranged in age from roughly 18 to 100 years and lived across roughly 24 United States geographic areas. Cohort assignment in the prospective study relied on participant-reported clinical history from a screening survey and a study questionnaire. Each participant in the prospective study had whole blood, serum and a nasopharyngeal or oropharyngeal swab collected by mobile phlebotomists. Participants in the prospective study had the option to provide additional blood draws and questionnaires over a roughly two-month period. Prospective study blood samples were shipped either frozen or at room temperature before DNA extraction. In its sample, this clone was seen once. What this receptor recognizes is not known. Base qualities are not at hand, and no much larger clone is one base apart.

The TCR was taken from a woman between 45 and 65 years old with acute COVID-19. The rearranged chain carries TRBV28 and TRBJ2-5; 10 of the junction bases match TRBD1. What was sequenced was PBMCs or T cells enriched from blood (not recorded which). The DNA reads as follows: TGTGCCAGCAGTTTACCTGGACAGGGGGTACAAGAGACCCAGTACTTC. This encodes CASSLPGQGVQETQYF.